A selection of T cell receptor beta chains follows, all from one sample in a study of T cells in Graves' hyperthyroidism and ophthalmopathy. MiXCR, applied by TCRdb to the multiplex PCR reads, yields one record per CDR3 protein. Of about 680,000 distinct CDR3 sequences in the sample, around a third were seen once. The specimen was blood. The receptors stem from a woman aged 40 to 49 with Graves' hyperthyroidism. CDR3s leave out the opening cysteine and the closing phenylalanine or tryptophan. Part of the rows lack a size; the others show once, few, many or a class for expanded clones.

>TRBJ2-5|many|TRBV10-1
ASSPAQASETQY
>TRBJ1-2|many|TRBV12-3/TRBV12-4
ASSPTGLFGYT
>TRBJ1-1|many|TRBV10-3
AISYGGVTEAF
>TRBJ1-5|many|TRBV2
ASNRRRFLDQPQH
>TRBJ2-2|many|TRBV6-4
ASSEDLGTGELF
>TRBJ1-1|NA|TRBV2
ASKEQGARTEAF
>TRBJ2-1|NA|TRBV29-1
SVVPDYNEQF
>TRBJ1-5|many|TRBV2
ASSLARGRISQPQH
>TRBJ1-5|many|TRBV7-6
ASSRDGNSNQPQH
>TRBJ1-6|NA|TRBV5-1
ASSTPGGSSPLH
>TRBJ2-7|many|TRBV20-1
SATTDRGIYEQY
>TRBJ2-7|many|TRBV7-6
ASSPYSSGGLYEQY
>TRBJ1-5|many|TRBV12-3/TRBV12-4
ASSKRDSYQPQH
>TRBJ1-2|NA|TRBV7-2
ASSPLQGRSDYGYT
>TRBJ2-7|NA|TRBV19
ASSIGTGGPGYQQY
>TRBJ2-7|NA|TRBV7-9
ASSLWWGAKDYAQY
>TRBJ1-4|many|TRBV9
ASSVGGSTGLNEKLF
>TRBJ2-5|NA|TRBV7-3
ASSQAWGAGQETQY
>TRBJ2-6|few|TRBV6-1
ASTPWTSGANVLT
>TRBJ2-7|NA|TRBV13
ASSLRASGRGEQC
>TRBJ1-5|many|TRBV6-6
ASRDPGGIDSQH
>TRBJ1-5|few|TRBV20-1
SARDSGIGQPQH
>TRBJ1-1|many|TRBV20-1
SAGGGTGVDEAF
>TRBJ2-7|NA|TRBV6-5
ASRGPGGLQQY
>TRBJ1-5|NA|TRBV7-2
ASSARDTNQPQH
>TRBJ1-2|NA|TRBV10-3
ASRLTALYGYT
>TRBJ1-2|few|TRBV9
ASSPNPAVGGGGYGYT
>TRBJ1-2|few|TRBV6-1
ASSESGTNYGYT
>TRBJ2-5|few|TRBV24-1
ASRAGGGETQY
>TRBJ1-2|few|TRBV4-1
ASRSFTNKENYGYT
>TRBJ1-5|NA|TRBV20-1
SATAGASGNQPQH
>TRBJ1-1|many|TRBV7-2
ASSLQTGLNTEAF
>TRBJ1-1|NA|TRBV6-5
ASSYVGDEAF
>TRBJ1-2|few|TRBV29-1
SAERQGQNYGYT
>TRBJ1-1|NA|TRBV9
ASSLRGGATGGNTEAF
>TRBJ2-2|few|TRBV25-1
ASSEWGGGTTGELF
>TRBJ2-5|NA|TRBV6-5
ASSLSVAALQETQY
>TRBJ2-7|once|TRBV7-6
ARSPVGGYEQY
>TRBJ1-2|NA|TRBV27
ASRGSLHGYT
>TRBJ1-2|few|TRBV20-1
SAPAGTHNYGYT
>TRBJ1-3|NA|TRBV25-1
ASSEPGGRGNTIN
>TRBJ2-5|few|TRBV10-1
ASSSGGQGETQY
>TRBJ2-7|few|TRBV6-5
ASSFVPGQGY
>TRBJ2-5|few|TRBV12-3/TRBV12-4
ASTTVGFPETQY
>TRBJ1-2|NA|TRBV15
ATSSFAGSGYT